Listed here are 2 T cell receptor beta chains from one sample, sequenced in a study of blood T cell repertoires in COVID-19. Clones were sequenced by immunoSEQ multiplex PCR, and TCRdb holds only the in-frame ones, with some missing. The sample comprises about 170,000 clones, around nine tenths of which are singletons, and under 3% rests with the top ten. The sample comprised peripheral blood. The receptor source for this set is a woman of 80 years or more with COVID-19, enrolled during active disease.

In its sample, this clone was seen once. The chain employs TRBV7-9 and TRBJ2-2; TRBD2 aligns across 10 bases. The CDR3 contains 17 residues. Germline V gives CDR1 SEHNR, CDR2 FQNEAQ (reference sequence). The junction had 12 bases not matched to a gene; V was cut back by 8 bases and J by 3 bases. CDR3 in amino acids: CASSLAGALQDTGELFF. The CDR3 DNA is TGTGCCAGCTCTCTAGCGGGAGCCCTCCAAGACACCGGGGAGCTGTTTTTT.

This clone was observed a few times. This rearrangement joins TRBV28 to TRBJ1-3; D perhaps matches TRBD1 (6 bases). The length of the CDR3 is 16 residues. With 8 bases removed from V and 7 bases from J, the gap between germline ends came to 24 bases. CDR1 is MDHEN, CDR2 SYDVKM, per germline. Written as DNA, the CDR3 is TGTGCCAGCGCAGGAGGGGGGGCGCGTGCTCGCAACACCATATATTTT. Translation: CASAGGGARARNTIYF. Supplemented by reference TRBV28 and TRBJ1-3, the full variable domain reads DVKVTQSSRYLVKRTGEKVFLECVQDMDHENMFWYRQDPGLGLRLIYFSYDVKMKEKGDIPEGYSVSREKKERFSLILESASTNQTSMYLCASAGGGARARNTIYFGEGSWLTVV.